What follows are 19 T cell receptor beta chains derived from one specimen sequenced in a study of blood T cell repertoires in COVID-19. Data came from immunoSEQ multiplex PCR; TCRdb stores just in-frame clones and leaves some out. The data contain fewer than 65,000 clones, roughly 90% of them singletons. Sequencing used peripheral blood. These receptors came from a woman older than 75 with acute or convalescent COVID-19.

This clone appeared a single time. The genes are TRBV19 and TRBJ1-3; maybe TRBD1 (6 bases). This CDR3 is 15 amino acids long. CDR1 and CDR2 from the germline V gene are LNHDA and SQIVND (reference sequence). Trimming pared 7 bases from V and 0 bases from J, leaving 13 bases between. The DNA for the CDR3 is TGTGCCAGTAATCCCGGGACAAGCTCTGGAAACACCATATATTTT. Protein: CASNPGTSSGNTIYF.

The chain employs TRBV5-8 and TRBJ2-1; TRBD2 is a possible D gene (5 bases). With 4 bases removed from V and 10 bases from J, the gap between germline ends came to 18 bases. There are 14 residues in the CDR3. Germline V gene sequence: CDR1 SGHTS, CDR2 YDEGEE. The CDR3 DNA is TGTGCCAGCAGCCCCCGAGGCGGGCTTTGGGAGCAGTTCTTC. Its protein product is CASSPRGGLWEQFF.

The chain uses TRBV27 and TRBJ2-2, with unresolved D. Trimming removed 6 bases at V and 2 bases at J, with 4 bases between. CDR1 is MNHEY, CDR2 SMNVEV, per germline (reference sequence). This CDR3 is 12 amino acids long. CDR3 nucleotide sequence: TGTGCCAGCAGCCCTAACACCGGGGAGCTGTTTTTT. This translates into CASSPNTGELFF.

The J gene is TRBJ2-5, the V gene TRBV28, with 13 nucleotides matching TRBD2. V gave up 8 bases and J gave up 2 bases; unmatched junction bases: 8. Germline V lookup: CDR1 MDHEN, CDR2 SYDVKM. The CDR3 covers 16 residues. DNA for the CDR3: TGTGCCAGCCGGAACGGACTAGCGGGGGTACAAGAGACCCAGTACTTC. The encoded protein is CASRNGLAGVQETQYF.

This chain uses TRBV30 with TRBJ1-5; D not resolved. Looked up from germline, CDR1 is GTSNPN and CDR2 is SVGIG (reference sequence). The CDR3 runs to 16 residues. The V and J ends lost 0 bases and 2 bases respectively, with 14 bases between them. The CDR3 loop reads CAWSVLPGFGNQPQHF. The CDR3 nucleotides read TGTGCCTGGAGTGTACTGCCGGGGTTTGGCAATCAGCCCCAGCATTTT.

The V gene is TRBV10-2, the J gene TRBJ2-5; D perhaps matches TRBD2 (6 bases). V lost 6 bases, J lost 0 bases, and 11 bases lay in between. This CDR3 is 14 amino acids long. The germline V gene has CDR1 WSHSY and CDR2 SAAADI. The CDR3 DNA reads TGCGCCAGCAGCGATAGCGGAAACCAAGAGACCCAGTACTTC. Its protein product is CASSDSGNQETQYF.

The chain has TRBV3-1 (or the pseudogene TRBV3-2) and TRBJ2-7, with TRBD2 identical over 7 bases. CDR1 is LGHDT and CDR2 is YNNKEL in the germline V gene (reference sequence). After removal of 2 bases from V and 0 bases from J, the junction contained 7 bases not matched to a gene. There are 16 residues in the CDR3. CDR3 in amino acids: CASSQPLGGSSYEQYF. The CDR3 coding sequence is TGTGCCAGCAGCCAACCCTTGGGAGGGAGCTCCTACGAGCAGTACTTC.

The V call is TRBV5-1, the J call TRBJ1-4; TRBD1 agrees at 8 bases. The CDR3 runs 16 residues. The germline gives CDR1 SGHRS, CDR2 YFSETQ. Trimming cost V 3 bases and J 3 bases; bases outside gene matches: 7. CDR3: CASSSTPGQANEKLFF. Written as DNA, the CDR3 is TGCGCCAGCAGCTCTACTCCGGGACAGGCTAATGAAAAACTGTTTTTT.

The chain combines TRBV5-4 with TRBJ1-1, with D possibly matching TRBD1 (5 bases). The CDR3 covers 14 residues. Looked up from germline, CDR1 is SGHNT and CDR2 is YYREEE (reference sequence). Trimming left V 1 base short and J 5 bases short, with 12 bases between. CDR3 DNA: TGTGCCAGCAGCTTGACCAGGGTTCGTACTGAAGCTTTCTTT. It codes for CASSLTRVRTEAFF.

The V gene is TRBV5-6, the J gene TRBJ2-5; maybe TRBD1 (5 bases). V lost 3 bases and J 2 bases, leaving 14 bases between the germline ends. The CDR3 length is 15 residues. CDR1 and CDR2 (germline): SGHDT, YYEEEE. Here the CDR3 reads CASSSWGSVQETQYF. The CDR3 DNA is TGTGCCAGCAGCTCATGGGGCAGCGTTCAAGAGACCCAGTACTTC.

In its sample, this clone was seen once. The chain is built from TRBV6-6 and TRBJ2-6; D perhaps matches TRBD1 (6 bases). V was cut by 8 bases and J by 1 base, with 12 bases left in between. CDR1 and CDR2 from the germline V gene are MNHNY and SVGAGI (reference sequence). The CDR3 consists of 15 residues. CDR3 region: CASGRGGSGANVLTF. CDR3 nucleotide sequence: TGTGCCAGCGGCAGGGGTGGATCTGGGGCCAACGTCCTGACTTTC.

CDR3 nucleotide sequence: TGTGCCACCAGAAGGACGGCAGGGGCCAATGAGCAGTTCTTC. Translating gives CATRRTAGANEQFF. V gene TRBV15 combines with J gene TRBJ2-1, with D tentatively TRBD1 (6 bases). Trimming stripped 6 bases from V and 6 bases from J, with 15 bases between. From germline, CDR1 is LNHNV and CDR2 YYDKDF (reference sequence). The CDR3 covers 14 residues.

The genes are TRBV5-1 and TRBJ1-3, with 8 nucleotides matching TRBD1. V lost 6 bases to trimming and J lost 1 base; unmatched junction nucleotides: 6. The CDR3 is made up of 15 amino acids. Germline assignment: CDR1 SGHRS and CDR2 YFSETQ. CDR3 bases: TGCGCCAGCAAGGAACAGGGGGATTCTGGAAACACCATATATTTT. Amino acids: CASKEQGDSGNTIYF.

This clone came up a few times. The chain carries TRBV24-1 and TRBJ1-5; the D gene is possibly TRBD1 (5 bases). In germline, CDR1 is KGHDR, CDR2 SFDVKD. The CDR3 is 16 amino acids. V lost 1 base, J lost 0 bases, and 9 bases lay in between. In nucleotides, the CDR3 is TGTGCCACCAGTGATTTAAGGGGTGATAGCAATCAGCCCCAGCATTTT. Translation: CATSDLRGDSNQPQHF.

The chain recombines TRBV20-1 with TRBJ2-5, with 8 bases aligning to TRBD2. Germline CDR1 reads DFQATT; CDR2 reads SNEGSKA (reference sequence). The trim removed 3 bases at V and 5 bases at J, leaving 14 bases unmatched. This CDR3 contains 16 residues. The CDR3: CSASKTSGSNWETQYF. The CDR3 DNA reads TGCAGTGCTAGTAAGACCAGCGGGAGTAACTGGGAGACCCAGTACTTC.

The chain has TRBV11-2 and TRBJ2-2; 7 nucleotides line up with TRBD2. CDR1 and CDR2 (germline): SGHAT, FQNNGV. V shed 1 base, J shed 1 base, and the junction held 3 bases outside the gene matches. This CDR3 contains 16 residues. In DNA form, the CDR3 reads TGTGCCAGCAGCTTAGGGTCTAGCGGGAACACCGGGGAGCTGTTTTTT. Protein: CASSLGSSGNTGELFF.

The rearrangement uses TRBV20-1 and TRBJ1-2; D is unclear. There are 11 residues in the CDR3. The germline CDR1 and CDR2 sequences are DFQATT and SNEGSKA (reference sequence). The CDR3 sequence: CSLGEARGYTF. CDR3 nucleotide sequence: TGCAGCTTAGGAGAGGCGAGGGGCTACACCTTC.

The chain is built from TRBV3-1 (or the pseudogene TRBV3-2) and TRBJ2-3; D unresolved. CDR1 and CDR2 (germline): LGHDT, YNNKEL (reference sequence). V lost 1 base, J lost 2 bases, and 10 bases lay in between. This CDR3 is 15 amino acids long. As DNA, the CDR3 is TGTGCCAGCAGCCAAGCCCTCCTCTCCACAGATACGCAGTATTTT. Its translation is CASSQALLSTDTQYF.

This clone came up a few times. The chain links TRBV27 to TRBJ1-2, with 7 bases lining up with TRBD1. The CDR3 has 15 residues. CDR1 is MNHEY and CDR2 is SMNVEV in the germline V gene (reference sequence). Losses at the gene ends were 6 bases for V and 4 bases for J; bases not matched to a gene: 11. CDR3 in DNA: TGTGCCAGCAGCAAAGCCTGGGACAGACTCTATGGCTACACCTTC. Translation gives CASSKAWDRLYGYTF.